Sequencing of this T cell receptor beta chain was carried out in a study of T cells in localized non-small cell lung cancer. Trimming removed 0 bases at V and 5 bases at J, with 7 bases between. CDR3 length: 13 residues. Germline-derived CDR1 and CDR2 are SGHRS and YFSETQ. Sequencing used immunoSEQ multiplex PCR; TCRdb keeps in-frame clones, though not all of them. The data show 41,000 or so clones, approximately 91% seen once. The chain joins TRBV5-1 to TRBJ2-3; D remains unclear. Sequencing was performed on peripheral blood, taken before any cancer treatment. The clonotype comes from a female donor of 60 years or more with stage I squamous cell lung carcinoma. CDR3 sequence: CASSLERGDTQYF. In nucleotides, the CDR3 is TGCGCCAGCAGCTTGGAACGCGGAGATACGCAGTATTTT.